The next 21 T cell receptor beta chains were all read from a single sample in a study of identical twins. A single record per CDR3 protein comes from TCRdb applying MiXCR to the 5' RACE reads. The sample has some 500,000 distinct CDR3 sequences, about 20% seen once. These data were also filed under a second study, of T cells expressing NK-cell markers.

Sequenced sample: CD4+ T cells sorted from blood. The receptors were sampled from a young woman in good health.

The chain joins TRBV5-1 to TRBJ2-5; possible D gene TRBD2, 6 bases. Per germline, CDR1 SGHRS and CDR2 YFSETQ. Trimming removed 4 bases at V and 2 bases at J, with 15 bases between. This CDR3 has 15 residues. In DNA form, the CDR3 reads TGCGCCAGCAGCCCTCAGGGCGGGGTACAAGAGACCCAGTACTTC. The encoded protein is CASSPQGGVQETQYF.

This clonotype has ten or more counts. The genes are TRBV5-5 and TRBJ1-3, with D uncertain. The CDR3 spans 12 residues. V lost 0 bases to trimming and J lost 4 bases, with 2 bases between them. The germline CDR1 and CDR2 sequences are SGHKS and YYEKEE (reference sequence). The CDR3 bases are TGTGCCAGCAGCTTGGAAGGAAACACCATATATTTT. This translates into CASSLEGNTIYF.

This clonotype was picked up a small number of times. V and J are TRBV12-3 or TRBV12-4 and TRBJ2-2, with a possible D match to TRBD1 (6 bases). The CDR3 has 15 amino acids. Trimming removed 5 bases at V and 3 bases at J, with 13 bases between. As DNA, the CDR3 is TGTGCCAGCAGTCGCCGAGGGGGTCACACCGGGGAGCTGTTTTTT. This gives the protein CASSRRGGHTGELFF.

The chain employs TRBV3-1 and TRBJ2-3; D is perhaps TRBD2 (5 bases). The CDR3 runs to 16 residues. The germline gives CDR1 LGHDT, CDR2 YNNKEL (reference sequence). Trimming left V 0 bases short and J 3 bases short, with 13 bases between. In DNA, the CDR3 is TGTGCCAGCAGCCAAGACCGGGGTAGGTCTACAGATACGCAGTATTTT. Residues: CASSQDRGRSTDTQYF.

The rearrangement links TRBV7-8 to TRBJ2-5; D uncertain. Trimming took 1 base from V and 10 from J, leaving 7 bases between them. Germline V CDR1 and CDR2: SGHVS, FQNEAQ. The CDR3 contains 11 residues. The CDR3 DNA follows: TGTGCCAGCAGCTTAGTTCGTGACCAGTACTTC. Amino acid sequence: CASSLVRDQYF. The variable domain in full, completed from reference TRBV7-8 and TRBJ2-5, reads GAGVSQSPRYKVAKRGQDVALRCDPISGHVSLFWYQQALGQGPEFLTYFQNEAQLDKSGLPSDRFFAERPEGSVSTLKIQRTQQEDSAVYLCASSLVRDQYFGPGTRLLVL.

The rearrangement joins TRBV29-1 to TRBJ2-3; D possibly matches TRBD1 or TRBD2 (5 bases each). CDR3 length: 12 residues. Between the trimmed V and J ends, which lost 4 bases and 4 bases, there was a span of 9 bases. Germline-derived CDR1 and CDR2 are SQVTM and ANQGSEA. Here the CDR3 DNA reads TGCAGCGTTGCGAAGGGACCAGATACGCAGTATTTT. This codes for CSVAKGPDTQYF.

The chain joins TRBV29-1 to TRBJ1-1; no firm D call. Trimming cost V 7 bases and J 6 bases, with 12 bases left between them. Per the germline V gene, CDR1 is SQVTM and CDR2 is ANQGSEA. There are 11 residues in the CDR3. The CDR3 nucleotides read TGCAGCGGAGACTCGGGTTCTGAAGCTTTCTTT. Translated: CSGDSGSEAFF.

This clonotype was picked up a small number of times. The chain recombines TRBV12-3 or TRBV12-4 with TRBJ2-7; D is unclear. The V end was cut by 6 bases, the J end by 5 bases, with 17 bases between. The CDR3 has 14 residues. The CDR3 nucleotides are TGTGCCAGCAGCCTGGGCCGCGCGCGCCACGAGCAGTACTTC. It codes for CASSLGRARHEQYF.

This clonotype was seen more than once but under ten times. V is TRBV7-2 and J is TRBJ2-3, with 7 bases matching TRBD2. The CDR3 extends over 15 amino acids. Germline assignment: CDR1 SGHTA and CDR2 FQGNSA. V trimming: 3 bases; J trimming: 2 bases; junction bases outside the gene matches: 5. CDR3 DNA: TGTGCCAGCAGCTTCTCTAGCGGTTTCACAGATACGCAGTATTTT. It specifies CASSFSSGFTDTQYF.

The rearrangement links TRBV5-5 to TRBJ2-7; D gene uncertain. Germline CDR1 and CDR2: SGHKS and YYEKEE (reference sequence). The CDR3 is 14 residues long. V was trimmed by 4 bases and J by 5 bases, leaving 16 bases between them. The CDR3 loop is CASSPQTRRHEQYF. In nucleotides, the CDR3 is TGTGCCAGCAGCCCGCAGACGAGGAGACACGAGCAGTACTTC.

A remark on this clonotype: Being one base from a much bigger clone, this may be a read error. This chain links TRBV6-1 with TRBJ2-6, with unresolved D. Germline CDR1 and CDR2: MNHNS and SASEGT. This CDR3 region has 15 residues. The V gene lost 6 bases and the J gene lost 0 bases, with 9 bases spanning the gap. The CDR3 DNA follows: TGTGCCAGCAGCGTAGGGTACTCTGGGGCCAACGTCCTGACTTTC. Translating it yields CASSVGYSGANVLTF.

This clonotype turned up a few times. The V gene is TRBV7-2, the J gene TRBJ1-2; D may be TRBD1 (5 bases). Deletions cut 3 bases from V and 7 bases from J, with 15 bases between. Germline values: CDR1 SGHTA, CDR2 FQGNSA. The CDR3 sequence is 14 residues long. The CDR3 reads CASSFWQGAGGYTF. Here the CDR3 DNA reads TGTGCCAGCAGCTTCTGGCAAGGGGCGGGTGGCTACACCTTC.

This clonotype has more than one count but fewer than ten. The V call is TRBV20-1, the J call TRBJ1-1; D perhaps matches TRBD1 (5 bases). Deletions cut 3 bases from V and 3 bases from J, with 14 bases between. The CDR3 has 14 residues. Per the germline V gene, CDR1 is DFQATT and CDR2 is SNEGSKA (reference sequence). The CDR3 here is CSARWWGRHTEAFF. The CDR3 DNA is TGCAGTGCTAGGTGGTGGGGGAGGCACACTGAAGCTTTCTTT.

This clonotype was seen more than once but under ten times. J is TRBJ1-2 and V is TRBV29-1; a possible D gene is TRBD1 (5 bases). With 6 bases removed from V and 5 bases from J, the gap between germline ends came to 16 bases. Germline CDR1 and CDR2: SQVTM and ANQGSEA. The CDR3 is made up of 13 amino acids. In DNA form, the CDR3 reads TGCAGCGTCGGACGACATCCAGGGTATGGCTACACCTTC. It is translated as CSVGRHPGYGYTF.

This clonotype was counted at least ten times. This sequence joins TRBV5-1 and TRBJ1-3; D unclear. Trimming pared 4 bases from V and 1 base from J, leaving 18 bases between. Germline V lookup: CDR1 SGHRS, CDR2 YFSETQ. The CDR3 spans 17 residues. In DNA form, the CDR3 reads TGCGCCAGCAGCCTTGGTCCTGGGTCAACATCTGGAAACACCATATATTTT. Encoded protein: CASSLGPGSTSGNTIYF.

The chain recombines TRBV29-1 with TRBJ2-6; tentatively, D is TRBD2 (6 bases). The CDR3 consists of 16 residues. The germline gives CDR1 SQVTM, CDR2 ANQGSEA. V shed 3 bases and J shed 3 bases, with 15 bases lying between them. The CDR3 region is CSVDSRRADGANVLTF. Here the CDR3 DNA reads TGCAGCGTTGATAGCCGGAGGGCCGATGGGGCCAACGTCCTGACTTTC.

This clonotype was counted a few times. The chain links TRBV10-3 to TRBJ2-3; D may match TRBD1 or TRBD2 (5 bases each). Germline loops: CDR1 ENHRY, CDR2 SYGVKD. The CDR3 is made up of 13 amino acids. Trimming left V 4 bases short and J 0 bases short, with 5 bases between. Here the CDR3 DNA reads TGTGCCATCAGTGGGGGGAGCACAGATACGCAGTATTTT. Its translation: CAISGGSTDTQYF.

The rearrangement uses TRBV29-1 and TRBJ1-5, with 9 bases fitting TRBD1. CDR1 SQVTM and CDR2 ANQGSEA come from the germline V gene. V shed 0 bases and J 9 bases; nucleotides not matched to a gene: 3. The CDR3 consists of 13 residues. In nucleotides, the CDR3 is TGCAGCGTTGAAGAGGGACAGGGTAGGCCCCAGCATTTT. Amino acid sequence: CSVEEGQGRPQHF.

This chain links TRBV5-1 with TRBJ2-1; 10 bases map to TRBD2. The CDR3 has 15 residues. CDR1 and CDR2 from the germline V gene are SGHRS and YFSETQ. V lost 0 bases, J lost 5 bases, and 2 bases stayed unmatched. CDR3 sequence reads: CASSLGGTSDNEQFF. CDR3 coding DNA: TGCGCCAGCAGCTTGGGCGGGACTAGCGACAATGAGCAGTTCTTC.

The chain combines TRBV6-2 or TRBV6-3 with TRBJ2-1, with 14 bases identical to TRBD2. The V gene end was trimmed by 5 bases and the J gene end by 6 bases; junction bases not matched to a gene: 9. The CDR3 is made up of 17 amino acids. Germline V CDR1 and CDR2: MNHEY, SVGEGT. CDR3 sequence: CASSKQTSGRASNEQFF. CDR3 bases: TGTGCCAGCAGTAAACAGACTAGCGGGAGGGCTTCCAATGAGCAGTTCTTC.

The genes are TRBV15 and TRBJ1-5, with 8 positions matching TRBD1. The CDR3 is 14 amino acids. In germline, CDR1 is LNHNV, CDR2 YYDKDF (reference sequence). J lost 5 bases, V lost 4 bases, and 4 bases had no gene match. CDR3: CATSTPGGDQPQHF. As DNA, the CDR3 is TGTGCCACCAGCACCCCAGGGGGCGATCAGCCCCAGCATTTT.